This TCR beta chain was obtained from a study of cytomegalovirus exposure and HLA in healthy donors. V dropped 3 bases and J dropped 5; count of bases not matched to a gene: 4. The CDR3 has 14 amino acids. CDR1 and CDR2 (germline): SGDLS, YYNGEE. 13 Jbeta primers and 60 Vbeta primers were used for the PCR. Generated by immunoSEQ multiplex PCR, the TCRdb table keeps only in-frame clones and is missing some. The table has some 100,000 clones, roughly 71% seen once. Notes on this clone: Its antigen is not known.

Study results and limitations: Reported findings show TCR beta sequences accurately forecast HLA-A and HLA-B alleles in most subjects.

The sample taken for sequencing was PBMCs. The sequence derives from a woman aged 18-29 years in good health and CMV-seropositive. The J gene is TRBJ1-1, the V gene TRBV9, with 10 bases fitting TRBD1. The CDR3 nucleotides read TGTGCCAGCAGCGGGAGACAGGGGGCGACTGAAGCTTTCTTT. This encodes CASSGRQGATEAFF.